Below are 15 T cell receptor beta chains sequenced from a single sample in a study of T-cell reconstitution after alpha-beta-depleted transplantation in children. The library targeted TCRbeta and was prepared with unique molecular identifiers. In TCRdb, the PCR reads were re-called with MiXCR into one record per CDR3 protein. Here the sample spans some 640,000 distinct CDR3 sequences, approximately 16% being singletons. The sequenced sample was PBMCs from the stem cell graft donor, obtained from the stem cell graft. These receptor sequences come from a human donor who donated a stem cell graft to a child with acute myeloid leukemia.

This clonotype was counted ten times or more. The V call is TRBV12-3 or TRBV12-4, the J call TRBJ2-7; 12 nucleotides agree with TRBD2. V lost 6 bases, J lost 3 bases, and 6 bases stayed unmatched. This CDR3 has 15 residues. The CDR3 region is CASSPGTSGYYEQYF. CDR3 nucleotide sequence: TGTGCCAGCAGCCCTGGGACTAGCGGGTACTACGAGCAGTACTTC.

Details on this clonotype: This may be a read error, as it is one base from a much larger clone. This chain connects TRBV20-1 to TRBJ2-7; D is perhaps TRBD2 (7 bases). Germline CDR1 is DFQATT and CDR2 is SNEGSKA (reference sequence). The CDR3 length is 13 residues. The chain's CDR3 is CSVKGGEYYERYF. In DNA form, the CDR3 reads TGCAGTGTTAAGGGGGGGGAGTATTACGAGCGGTACTTC.

This clonotype was counted only a few times. The CDR3 spells CASSLVAGAPIYNEQFF. CDR3 DNA: TGTGCCAGCAGCTTAGTGGCGGGGGCCCCGATCTACAATGAGCAGTTCTTC. The rearrangement uses TRBV11-1 and TRBJ2-1; tentative D call: TRBD2 (7 bases). The CDR3 spans 17 residues. Germline V CDR1 and CDR2: SGHAT, FQDESV (reference sequence). V was trimmed by 1 base and J by 3 bases, leaving 16 bases between them.

The chain carries TRBV5-1 and TRBJ2-1; D might be TRBD1 or TRBD2, each matching 5 bases. Germline CDR1 and CDR2: SGHRS and YFSETQ. The CDR3 extends over 17 amino acids. V lost 4 bases and J lost 4, with 21 bases in between. Here the CDR3 DNA reads TGCGCCAGCAGCAACCCCCGGGACCTCCTTACATACAATGAGCAGTTCTTC. It encodes CASSNPRDLLTYNEQFF.

This clonotype has a count of ten or more. The chain employs TRBV6-5 and TRBJ2-3, with D uncertain. The CDR3 has 13 residues. Germline values: CDR1 MNHEY, CDR2 SVGAGI. Trimming stripped 1 base from V and 1 base from J, with 3 bases between. CDR3 in DNA: TGTGCCAGCAGTTACTATCGCACAGATACGCAGTATTTT. This codes for CASSYYRTDTQYF.

In this sample, this clonotype turned up a few times. The chain uses TRBV4-1 and TRBJ2-1; TRBD1 matches 7 bases. The CDR3 extends over 16 amino acids. V lost 4 bases to trimming and J lost 1 base; unmatched junction nucleotides: 7. The germline V gene has CDR1 MGHRA and CDR2 YSYEKL. The CDR3 region is CASSPTGQRSYNEQFF. Here the CDR3 DNA reads TGCGCCAGCAGCCCAACGGGACAGAGATCCTACAATGAGCAGTTCTTC.

This clonotype has just a few counts. The V and J genes are TRBV5-1 and TRBJ2-2; possibly TRBD2 for D (7 bases). Germline V gene lookup returns CDR1 SGHRS and CDR2 YFSETQ. The CDR3 is 15 residues long. Trimming shortened V by 6 bases and J by 6 bases, and 18 bases separated the two germline ends. The CDR3 region is CASTWRRGLAGELFF. The CDR3 DNA is TGCGCCAGCACCTGGAGGCGGGGGCTGGCCGGGGAGCTGTTTTTT.

This clonotype has a single count. V is TRBV28 and J is TRBJ1-4; 7 nucleotides line up with TRBD1. Germline-derived CDR1 and CDR2 are MDHEN and SYDVKM. The V gene end was trimmed by 5 bases and the J gene end by 12 bases; junction bases not matched to a gene: 15. The CDR3 contains 15 residues. The CDR3: CASSPNRGLGGELFF. The CDR3 coding sequence is TGTGCCAGCAGTCCCAACAGGGGTTTAGGCGGGGAACTGTTTTTT.

This clonotype was detected ten times or more. This chain joins TRBV29-1 and TRBJ1-1; 8 bases are a match to TRBD1. CDR3 length equals 13 residues. Germline-derived CDR1 and CDR2 are SQVTM and ANQGSEA. Trimming at V came to 1 base and at J to 11 bases, leaving 9 bases not matched to a gene. CDR3 bases: TGCAGCGTTGAAGGGTATGGACAGGGAGAGGCTTTCTTT. It encodes CSVEGYGQGEAFF.

The rearrangement links TRBV7-8 to TRBJ1-2; 7 bases agree with TRBD1. Trimming took 5 bases from V and 4 from J; bases not matched to a gene: 7. Germline loops: CDR1 SGHVS, CDR2 FQNEAQ. This CDR3 is built from 14 residues. The CDR3 reads CASSKRDSFYGYTF. CDR3 in DNA: TGTGCCAGCAGCAAACGGGACAGCTTCTATGGCTACACCTTC.

V usage is TRBV6-2 or TRBV6-3 and J usage is TRBJ1-2; 8 bases are a match to TRBD1. J was trimmed by 7 bases and V by 6 bases; bases with no gene match: 10. Germline V gives CDR1 MNHEY, CDR2 SVGEGT. This CDR3 region has 14 residues. The CDR3 reads CASRSYTTGVGYTF. The DNA for the CDR3 is TGTGCCAGCAGATCCTACACGACAGGGGTTGGCTACACCTTC.

This clonotype was counted many times. V is TRBV6-5 and J is TRBJ2-7; possible D gene TRBD2, 5 bases. Germline loops: CDR1 MNHEY, CDR2 SVGAGI. The CDR3 has 13 amino acids. V dropped 6 bases and J dropped 2 bases, with 11 bases sitting between them. The CDR3 is CASSRTGTYEQYV. In nucleotides, the CDR3 is TGTGCCAGCAGCCGGACTGGAACCTACGAGCAGTACGTC.

This clonotype has at least ten counts. The chain joins TRBV12-3 or TRBV12-4 to TRBJ2-7, with 10 positions matching TRBD1. Germline trimming cut 5 bases from V and 6 bases from J; bases unmatched to any gene: 4. The CDR3 sequence is 13 residues long. CDR3 residues: CASSPGTGVEQYV. CDR3 bases: TGTGCCAGCAGTCCCGGGACAGGGGTCGAGCAGTACGTC.

V and J are TRBV11-3 and TRBJ1-2, with D tentatively TRBD1 (5 bases). The CDR3 runs to 13 residues. V lost 4 bases to trimming and J lost 12 bases, with 18 bases between them. CDR1 and CDR2 (germline): SGHNT, YENEEA. The CDR3 here is CASSSPGHPLDTF. For the CDR3, the DNA is TGTGCCAGCAGCTCCCCTGGACATCCATTGGACACCTTC.

This clonotype was counted only a few times. The gene calls are TRBV11-2 and TRBJ1-1, with D uncertain. Trimming shortened V by 5 bases and J by 4 bases, and 11 bases separated the two germline ends. CDR1 SGHAT and CDR2 FQNNGV come from the germline V gene. The CDR3 has 13 residues. The CDR3 DNA follows: TGTGCCAGCAGCCCAGGAGTGGGCACTGAAGCTTTCTTT. This translates into CASSPGVGTEAFF.